This TCR beta chain was retrieved from a study of T cell changes during pregnancy in multiple sclerosis. Assay: immunoSEQ multiplex PCR; the TCRdb copy retains only in-frame clones and omits some. Of about 120,000 clones listed, under 95% are singletons. Germline values: CDR1 MDHEN, CDR2 SYDVKM. The CDR3 totals 13 residues. Trimming cost V 7 bases and J 6 bases; bases outside gene matches: 5. This specimen consisted of peripheral blood, obtained before pregnancy. The V and J genes are TRBV28 and TRBJ1-2, with 10 positions matching TRBD1. The TCR was taken from a female donor with multiple sclerosis, enrolled in a pregnancy study. The CDR3 bases are TGTGCCAGCACGGCGGGACAGGGGAATGGCTACACCTTC. It codes for CASTAGQGNGYTF.